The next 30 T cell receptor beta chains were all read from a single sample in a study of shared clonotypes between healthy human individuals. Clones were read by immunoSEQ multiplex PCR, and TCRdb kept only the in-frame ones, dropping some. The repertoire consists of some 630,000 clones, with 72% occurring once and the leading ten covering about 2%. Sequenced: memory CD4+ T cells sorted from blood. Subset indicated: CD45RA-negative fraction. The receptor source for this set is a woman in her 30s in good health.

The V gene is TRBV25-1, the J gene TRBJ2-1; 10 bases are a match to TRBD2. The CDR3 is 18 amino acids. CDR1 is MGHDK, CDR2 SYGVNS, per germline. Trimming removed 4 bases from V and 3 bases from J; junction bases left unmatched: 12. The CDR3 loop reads CASSGLAGVGGDYNEQFF. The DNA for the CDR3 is TGTGCCAGCAGTGGGCTAGCGGGAGTGGGGGGGGACTACAATGAGCAGTTCTTC.

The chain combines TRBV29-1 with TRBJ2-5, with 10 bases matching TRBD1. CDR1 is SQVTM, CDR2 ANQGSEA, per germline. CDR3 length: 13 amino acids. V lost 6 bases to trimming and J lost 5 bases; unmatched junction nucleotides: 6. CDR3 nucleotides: TGCAGCGTCGACAGGGGGCGCCGGGAGACCCAGTACTTC. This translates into CSVDRGRRETQYF.

CDR3 region: CASSPGTGTWYF. The CDR3 region has the DNA TGTGCCAGCAGCCCCGGGACAGGGACTTGGTACTTC. The chain links TRBV12-1 to TRBJ2-5; TRBD1 was called by the table and not checked on the DNA. TRBV12-1 is a documented pseudogene. The CDR3 runs to 12 residues.

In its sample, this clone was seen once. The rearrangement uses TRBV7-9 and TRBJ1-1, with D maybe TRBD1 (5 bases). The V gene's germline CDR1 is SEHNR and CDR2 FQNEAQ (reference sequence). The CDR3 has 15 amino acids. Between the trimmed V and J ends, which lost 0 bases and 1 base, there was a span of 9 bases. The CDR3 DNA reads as TGTGCCAGCAGCTTAGCCGGGGGAGGGAACACTGAAGCTTTCTTT. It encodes CASSLAGGGNTEAFF. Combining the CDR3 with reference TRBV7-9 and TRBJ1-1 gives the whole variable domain DTGVSQNPRHKITKRGQNVTFRCDPISEHNRLYWYRQTLGQGPEFLTYFQNEAQLEKSRLLSDRFSAERPKGSFSTLEIQRTEQGDSAMYLCASSLAGGGNTEAFFGQGTRLTVV.

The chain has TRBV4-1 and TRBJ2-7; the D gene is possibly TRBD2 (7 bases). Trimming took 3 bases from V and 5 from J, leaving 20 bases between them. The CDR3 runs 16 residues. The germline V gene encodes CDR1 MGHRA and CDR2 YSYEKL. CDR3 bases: TGCGCCAGCAGCCAGGAGGCGGGGGCAGAGGTCAACGAGCAGTACTTC. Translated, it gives CASSQEAGAEVNEQYF.

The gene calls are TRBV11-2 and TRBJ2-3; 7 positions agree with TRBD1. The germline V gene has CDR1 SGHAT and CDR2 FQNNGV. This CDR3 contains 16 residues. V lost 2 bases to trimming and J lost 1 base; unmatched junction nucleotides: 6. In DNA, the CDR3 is TGTGCCAGCAGCTTATTGGGGCAGGGGGGCACAGATACGCAGTATTTT. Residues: CASSLLGQGGTDTQYF.

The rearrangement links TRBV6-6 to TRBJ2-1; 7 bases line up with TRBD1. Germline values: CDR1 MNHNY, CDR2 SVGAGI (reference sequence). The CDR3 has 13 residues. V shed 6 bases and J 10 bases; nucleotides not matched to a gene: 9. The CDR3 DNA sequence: TGTGCCAGCAGACCTCGACAGGGTAACGAGCAGTTCTTC. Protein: CASRPRQGNEQFF.

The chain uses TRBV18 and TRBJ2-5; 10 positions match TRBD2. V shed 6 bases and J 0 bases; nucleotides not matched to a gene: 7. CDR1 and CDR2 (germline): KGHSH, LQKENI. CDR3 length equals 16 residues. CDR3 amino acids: CASSLTSGSHQETQYF. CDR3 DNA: TGTGCCAGCTCGCTGACTAGCGGGTCACACCAAGAGACCCAGTACTTC.

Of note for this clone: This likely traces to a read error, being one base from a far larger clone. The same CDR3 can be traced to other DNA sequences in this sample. DNA for the CDR3: TGTGCCAGCAGCCGGGGACAGAACACTGAAGCTTTCTTT. Translated: CASSRGQNTEAFF. The V call is TRBV7-9, the J call TRBJ1-1; the D gene is possibly TRBD1 (6 bases). V was trimmed by 5 bases and J by 1 base, leaving 8 bases between them. CDR3 length equals 13 residues. Germline V gene lookup returns CDR1 SEHNR and CDR2 FQNEAQ (reference sequence).

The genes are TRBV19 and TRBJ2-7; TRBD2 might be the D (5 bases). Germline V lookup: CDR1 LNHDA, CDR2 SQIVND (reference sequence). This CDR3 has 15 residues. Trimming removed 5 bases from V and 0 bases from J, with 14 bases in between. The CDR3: CASSLKRTSSYEQYF. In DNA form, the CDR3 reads TGTGCCAGTAGTCTAAAGCGGACCAGCTCCTACGAGCAGTACTTC. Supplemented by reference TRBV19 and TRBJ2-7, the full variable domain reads DGGITQSPKYLFRKEGQNVTLSCEQNLNHDAMYWYRQDPGQGLRLIYYSQIVNDFQKGDIAEGYSVSREKKESFPLTVTSAQKNPTAFYLCASSLKRTSSYEQYFGPGTRLTVT.

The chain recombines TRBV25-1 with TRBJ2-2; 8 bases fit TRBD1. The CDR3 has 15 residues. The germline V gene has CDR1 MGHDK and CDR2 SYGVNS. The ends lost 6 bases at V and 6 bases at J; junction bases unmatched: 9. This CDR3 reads CASRGDRGSSGELFF. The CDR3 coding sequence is TGTGCCAGCAGAGGTGACAGGGGTTCTTCCGGGGAGCTGTTTTTT.

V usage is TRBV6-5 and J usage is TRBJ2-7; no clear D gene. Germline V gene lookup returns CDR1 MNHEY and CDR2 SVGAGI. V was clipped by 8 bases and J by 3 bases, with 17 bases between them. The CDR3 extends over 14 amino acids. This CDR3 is CASGLGANGYEQYF. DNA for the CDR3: TGTGCCAGCGGTTTGGGCGCCAATGGCTACGAGCAGTACTTC.

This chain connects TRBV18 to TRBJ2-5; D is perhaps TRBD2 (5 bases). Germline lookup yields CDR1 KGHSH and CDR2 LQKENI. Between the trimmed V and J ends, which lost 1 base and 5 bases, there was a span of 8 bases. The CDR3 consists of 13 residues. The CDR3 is CASSPLTGETQYF. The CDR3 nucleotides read TGTGCCAGCTCACCACTCACGGGGGAGACCCAGTACTTC.

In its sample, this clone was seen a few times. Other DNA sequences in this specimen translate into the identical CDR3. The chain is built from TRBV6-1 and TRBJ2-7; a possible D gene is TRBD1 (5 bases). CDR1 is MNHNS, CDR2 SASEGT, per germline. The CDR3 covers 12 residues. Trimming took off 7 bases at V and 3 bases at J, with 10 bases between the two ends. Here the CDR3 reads CASTRVGYEQYF. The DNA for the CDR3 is TGTGCCAGCACCAGGGTAGGCTACGAGCAGTACTTC.

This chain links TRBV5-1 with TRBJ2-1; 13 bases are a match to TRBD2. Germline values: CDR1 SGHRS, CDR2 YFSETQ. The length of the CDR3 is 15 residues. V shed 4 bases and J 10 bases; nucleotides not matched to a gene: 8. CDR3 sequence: CASSPGLAGEGEQFF. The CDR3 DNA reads TGCGCCAGCAGCCCAGGACTAGCGGGAGAGGGGGAGCAGTTCTTC.

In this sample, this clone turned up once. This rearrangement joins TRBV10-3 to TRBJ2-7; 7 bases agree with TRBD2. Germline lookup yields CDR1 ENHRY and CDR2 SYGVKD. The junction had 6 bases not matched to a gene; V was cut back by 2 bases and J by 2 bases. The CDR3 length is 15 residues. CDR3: CAISERDYPTYEQYF. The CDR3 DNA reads TGTGCCATCAGTGAGAGGGACTACCCAACCTACGAGCAGTACTTC.

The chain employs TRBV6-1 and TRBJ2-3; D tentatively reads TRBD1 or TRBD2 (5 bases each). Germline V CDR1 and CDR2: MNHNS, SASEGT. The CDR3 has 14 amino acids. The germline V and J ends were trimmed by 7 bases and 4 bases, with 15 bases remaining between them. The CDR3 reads CASITGPDSDTQYF. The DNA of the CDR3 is TGTGCCAGCATCACGGGACCGGATTCAGATACGCAGTATTTT.

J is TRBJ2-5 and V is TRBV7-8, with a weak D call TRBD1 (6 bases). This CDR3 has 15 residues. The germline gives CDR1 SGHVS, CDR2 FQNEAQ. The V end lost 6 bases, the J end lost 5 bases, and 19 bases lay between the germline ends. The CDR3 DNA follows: TGTGCCAGCAGATACATGGGACACGACACGGAGACCCAGTACTTC. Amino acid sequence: CASRYMGHDTETQYF.

The CDR3 nucleotides are TGTGCCAGCAGCTTAGGGATCGGGACAGGGCCAGGCTACACCTTC. Protein: CASSLGIGTGPGYTF. The J gene is TRBJ1-2, the V gene TRBV7-8; the match to TRBD1 covers 9 bases. The CDR3 has 15 amino acids. Unmatched junction bases numbered 8, after V lost 1 base and J lost 8 bases. Per germline, CDR1 SGHVS and CDR2 FQNEAQ.

CDR3: CASSRGASQETQYF. The CDR3 DNA follows: TGCGCCAGCAGCCGGGGGGCTTCTCAAGAGACCCAGTACTTC. This chain uses TRBV5-1 with TRBJ2-5; tentatively, D is TRBD2 (7 bases). Germline V lookup: CDR1 SGHRS, CDR2 YFSETQ. The V end lost 4 bases, the J end lost 2 bases, and 12 bases lay between the germline ends. The CDR3 is 14 residues long.

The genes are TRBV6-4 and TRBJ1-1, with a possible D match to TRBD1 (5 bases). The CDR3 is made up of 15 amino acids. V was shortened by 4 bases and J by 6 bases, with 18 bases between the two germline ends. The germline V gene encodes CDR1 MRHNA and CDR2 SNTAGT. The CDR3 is CASSGDSALGAEAFF. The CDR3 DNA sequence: TGTGCCAGCAGTGGTGACAGTGCCCTCGGCGCTGAAGCTTTCTTT.

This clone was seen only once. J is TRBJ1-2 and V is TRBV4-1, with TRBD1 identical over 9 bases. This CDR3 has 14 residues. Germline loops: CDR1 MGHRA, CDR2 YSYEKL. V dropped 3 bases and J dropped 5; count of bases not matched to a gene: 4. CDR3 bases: TGCGCCAGCAGCCAGGAAGGACAGGGGTATGGCTACACCTTC. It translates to CASSQEGQGYGYTF.

The CDR3 DNA reads TGTGCCAGCACCCGGGACAACGGAAACTATGGCTACACCTTC. Translating gives CASTRDNGNYGYTF. V gene TRBV5-8 combines with J gene TRBJ1-2; perhaps TRBD1 as D (6 bases). The CDR3 has 14 residues. Trimming pared 6 bases from V and 2 bases from J, leaving 14 bases between. CDR1 SGHTS and CDR2 YDEGEE come from the germline V gene.

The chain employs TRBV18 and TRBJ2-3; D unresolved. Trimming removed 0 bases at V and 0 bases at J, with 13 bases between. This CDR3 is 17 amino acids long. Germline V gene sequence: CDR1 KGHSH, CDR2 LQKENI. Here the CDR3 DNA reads TGTGCCAGCTCACCACCGGAACTGGAGCCTAGCACAGATACGCAGTATTTT. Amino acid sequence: CASSPPELEPSTDTQYF.

DNA for the CDR3: TGTGCCAGCAGTTTCGAAGGACGGCACACCGGGGAGCTGTTTTTT. Protein product: CASSFEGRHTGELFF. The V call is TRBV28, the J call TRBJ2-2; D ambiguous. Germline CDR1 MDHEN, CDR2 SYDVKM. V lost 3 bases and J lost 3, with 11 bases in between. This CDR3 contains 15 residues.

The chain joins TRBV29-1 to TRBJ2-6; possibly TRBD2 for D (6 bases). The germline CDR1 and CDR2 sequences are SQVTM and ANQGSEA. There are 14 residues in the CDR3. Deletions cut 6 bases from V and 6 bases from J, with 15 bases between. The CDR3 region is CSVSGGGMANVLTF. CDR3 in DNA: TGCAGCGTCTCAGGTGGAGGGATGGCCAACGTCCTGACTTTC.

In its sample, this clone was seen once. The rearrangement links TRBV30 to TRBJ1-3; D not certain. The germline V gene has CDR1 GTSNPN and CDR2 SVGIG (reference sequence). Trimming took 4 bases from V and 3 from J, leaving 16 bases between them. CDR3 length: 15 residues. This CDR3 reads CAWTPGSRGGNTIYF. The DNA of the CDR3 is TGTGCCTGGACTCCGGGAAGCCGAGGTGGAAACACCATATATTTT.

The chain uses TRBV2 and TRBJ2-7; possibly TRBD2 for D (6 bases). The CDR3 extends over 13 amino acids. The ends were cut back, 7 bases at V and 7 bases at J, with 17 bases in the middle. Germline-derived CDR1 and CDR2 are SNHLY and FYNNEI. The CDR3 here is CASNVAEEGEQYF. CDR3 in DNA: TGTGCCAGCAACGTAGCGGAGGAGGGGGAGCAGTACTTC.

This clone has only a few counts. The CDR3 loop reads CASSPRDTSSTDTQYF. CDR3 DNA: TGTGCCAGCTCACCCCGGGACACTTCTAGCACAGATACGCAGTATTTT. The chain has TRBV18 and TRBJ2-3; a possible D gene is TRBD1 (6 bases). Trimming cost V 3 bases and J 0 bases, with 13 bases left between them. CDR3 length equals 16 residues. Germline V CDR1 and CDR2: KGHSH, LQKENI.

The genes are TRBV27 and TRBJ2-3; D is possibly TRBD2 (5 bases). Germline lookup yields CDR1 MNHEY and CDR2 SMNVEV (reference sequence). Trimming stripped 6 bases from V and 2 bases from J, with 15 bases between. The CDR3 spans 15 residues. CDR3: CASRRTPNPTDTQYF. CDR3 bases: TGTGCCAGCAGGAGGACTCCGAACCCCACAGATACGCAGTATTTT.